This TCR beta chain was recorded in a study of cytomegalovirus exposure and HLA in healthy donors. Clones were read by immunoSEQ multiplex PCR, and TCRdb kept only the in-frame ones, dropping some. Counted here are some 170,000 clones, 80% to 85% occurring once; the ten biggest clones make up roughly a tenth. Germline loops: CDR1 SGHTA, CDR2 FQGTGA. The CDR3 runs to 14 residues. The V gene end was trimmed by 4 bases and the J gene end by 7 bases; junction bases not matched to a gene: 10. This TCR came from a man aged 30-40 years in good health and CMV-seropositive. Input material: PBMCs. This chain connects TRBV7-3 to TRBJ2-7; TRBD2 matches at 7 bases. CDR3 sequence (DNA): TGTGCCAGCAGCTCTCAGCGGGACGGGGAAGAGCAGTACTTC. Amino acids: CASSSQRDGEEQYF.